What follows are 25 T cell receptor beta chains derived from one specimen sequenced in a study of blood T cell repertoires in COVID-19. Profiling relied on immunoSEQ multiplex PCR, and the TCRdb table lists in-frame clones only, not all of them. In the table there are about 170,000 clones, over 80% of which are singletons. The sample consisted of peripheral blood. These receptors came from a woman in her 70s with acute or convalescent COVID-19.

The chain combines TRBV5-6 with TRBJ2-5; D is unclear. The CDR3 length is 13 residues. Per the germline V gene, CDR1 is SGHDT and CDR2 is YYEEEE. V was trimmed by 3 bases and J by 3 bases, leaving 9 bases between them. The CDR3 DNA reads as TGTGCCAGCAGCTCTGGCGCGGAAGAGACCCAGTACTTC. It codes for CASSSGAEETQYF.

The rearrangement uses TRBV24-1 and TRBJ2-5; tentatively, D is TRBD2 (6 bases). The V end lost 5 bases, the J end lost 3 bases, and 15 bases lay between the germline ends. This CDR3 has 15 residues. Germline V gives CDR1 KGHDR, CDR2 SFDVKD. In DNA form, the CDR3 reads TGTGCCACCAGTGTGAGAGGCGGGGCCAAAGAGACCCAGTACTTC. This gives the protein CATSVRGGAKETQYF.

V gene TRBV7-2 combines with J gene TRBJ2-3; TRBD1 aligns across 8 bases. This CDR3 has 15 amino acids. Germline V gene sequence: CDR1 SGHTA, CDR2 FQGNSA. The V segment lost 4 bases and the J segment 4 bases; nucleotides outside the gene matches: 7. This CDR3 reads CASSSPGGLADTQYF. Written as DNA, the CDR3 is TGTGCCAGCAGCTCCCCAGGGGGCCTTGCAGATACGCAGTATTTT.

The J gene is TRBJ2-1, the V gene TRBV7-2, with 9 bases identical to TRBD2. Germline-derived CDR1 and CDR2 are SGHTA and FQGNSA. V lost 5 bases to trimming and J lost 6 bases; unmatched junction nucleotides: 5. This CDR3 is built from 14 residues. The chain's CDR3 is CASSTGGRVNEQFF. The CDR3 DNA follows: TGTGCCAGCAGCACTGGCGGGAGGGTCAATGAGCAGTTCTTC.

The V call is TRBV29-1, the J call TRBJ1-2, with 9 bases fitting TRBD1. The V gene end was trimmed by 6 bases and the J gene end by 8 bases; junction bases not matched to a gene: 19. The germline V gene has CDR1 SQVTM and CDR2 ANQGSEA. This CDR3 spans 16 amino acids. CDR3 residues: CSVGGMAYKQGAGYTF. The CDR3 DNA is TGCAGCGTCGGTGGAATGGCTTACAAACAGGGGGCCGGCTACACCTTC.

The genes are TRBV5-4 and TRBJ2-7; tentative D call: TRBD1 (5 bases). The CDR3 contains 14 residues. Germline assignment: CDR1 SGHNT and CDR2 YYREEE (reference sequence). Trimming stripped 2 bases from V and 0 bases from J, with 9 bases between. In DNA, the CDR3 is TGTGCCAGCAGCTTCCAGGGAAGCTCCTACGAGCAGTACTTC. Translating it yields CASSFQGSSYEQYF.

As DNA, the CDR3 is TGCGCCAGCAGCCCCCCGGGGGAGTATGGCTACACCTTC. Its translation is CASSPPGEYGYTF. J is TRBJ1-2 and V is TRBV10-1; TRBD1 might be the D (5 bases). In germline, CDR1 is WNHNN, CDR2 SYGVQD (reference sequence). The CDR3 extends over 13 amino acids. Trimming took 6 bases from V and 5 from J, leaving 13 bases between them.

In nucleotides, the CDR3 is TGTGCCAGTAGTATTAATTCGGCCGGGTCTGGAAACACCATATATTTT. Its translation: CASSINSAGSGNTIYF. The chain recombines TRBV19 with TRBJ1-3, with D uncertain. V lost 3 bases and J lost 1, with 13 bases in between. CDR3 size: 16 residues. Germline V lookup: CDR1 LNHDA, CDR2 SQIVND (reference sequence). The full variable domain, with the rest looked up from reference TRBV19 and TRBJ1-3, is DGGITQSPKYLFRKEGQNVTLSCEQNLNHDAMYWYRQDPGQGLRLIYYSQIVNDFQKGDIAEGYSVSREKKESFPLTVTSAQKNPTAFYLCASSINSAGSGNTIYFGEGSWLTVV.

The chain combines TRBV4-3 with TRBJ2-3; weak D call: TRBD2 (5 bases). V gave up 1 base and J gave up 1 base, with 9 bases separating them. The germline gives CDR1 LGHNA, CDR2 YSLEER. The CDR3 consists of 15 residues. CDR3 protein: CASSQAGSGTDTQYF. The CDR3 DNA reads TGCGCCAGCAGCCAAGCGGGGTCGGGCACAGATACGCAGTATTTT.

On this clone itself: Other nucleotide sequences in the sample specify the same CDR3. The chain has TRBV30 and TRBJ1-2, with 10 bases identical to TRBD1. The V gene end was trimmed by 5 bases and the J gene end by 8 bases; junction bases not matched to a gene: 2. The CDR3 consists of 11 residues. Germline V gene data show CDR1 as GTSNPN and CDR2 as SVGIG (reference sequence). The CDR3 sequence: CAWGTGVGYTF. CDR3 nucleotide sequence: TGTGCCTGGGGGACAGGGGTGGGCTACACCTTC.

V and J are TRBV6-4 and TRBJ2-1; D may be TRBD2 (5 bases). CDR3 size: 13 residues. CDR1 MRHNA and CDR2 SNTAGT come from the germline V gene. Trimming took off 6 bases at V and 8 bases at J, with 14 bases between the two ends. The CDR3 loop is CASRESGRDEQFF. Written as DNA, the CDR3 is TGTGCCAGCAGGGAATCTGGGCGGGATGAGCAGTTCTTC.

A few counts support this clone. The chain uses TRBV4-3 and TRBJ2-7; D is uncertain. V gave up 0 bases and J gave up 2 bases, with 5 bases separating them. This CDR3 is 13 amino acids long. Germline V gene lookup returns CDR1 LGHNA and CDR2 YSLEER. Written as DNA, the CDR3 is TGCGCCAGCAGCCAAGACAGAACCTACGAGCAGTACTTC. Translating gives CASSQDRTYEQYF.

CDR3 loop: CASSTHISRGYTF. The DNA for the CDR3 is TGTGCCAGCAGTACCCATATCTCCAGGGGCTACACCTTC. J is TRBJ1-2 and V is TRBV6-2 or TRBV6-3; D gene unclear. The CDR3 sequence is 13 residues long. The V end lost 5 bases, the J end lost 8 bases, and 15 bases lay between the germline ends. Germline lookup yields CDR1 MNHEY and CDR2 SVGEGT.

The gene calls are TRBV28 and TRBJ1-5; D is undetermined. CDR3 length equals 15 residues. Germline V gene lookup returns CDR1 MDHEN and CDR2 SYDVKM. V was shortened by 6 bases and J by 0 bases, with 12 bases between the two germline ends. As DNA, the CDR3 is TGTGCCAGCAGGTACTGGGCCGTTAGCAATCAGCCCCAGCATTTT. Its protein is CASRYWAVSNQPQHF.

The CDR3 is CASKGGGRGIQYF. DNA of the CDR3: TGTGCCAGCAAGGGTGGCGGGAGGGGCATTCAGTACTTC. J is TRBJ2-4 and V is TRBV28; 9 nucleotides agree with TRBD2. The V and J ends lost 7 bases and 9 bases, in that order; junction bases with no gene match: 7. This CDR3 has 13 amino acids. The germline V gene encodes CDR1 MDHEN and CDR2 SYDVKM.

J is TRBJ1-5 and V is TRBV4-3; TRBD1 might be the D (6 bases). From germline, CDR1 is LGHNA and CDR2 YSLEER. The CDR3 extends over 15 amino acids. V lost 0 bases and J lost 9, with 15 bases in between. CDR3: CASSQDTSGERPQHF. The CDR3 DNA follows: TGCGCCAGCAGCCAAGACACCTCAGGGGAGCGGCCCCAGCATTTT.

The DNA of the CDR3 is TGTGCCAGCAACTGGGACTCGCCGGGAGGCTACACCTTC. Translating gives CASNWDSPGGYTF. The chain is built from TRBV2 and TRBJ1-2; a weak D match, TRBD1 (5 bases). Germline V gene data show CDR1 as SNHLY and CDR2 as FYNNEI. V was cut by 7 bases and J by 8 bases, with 17 bases left in between. The CDR3 runs to 13 residues.

The chain uses TRBV10-1 and TRBJ1-1, with D hard to call. V was clipped by 7 bases and J by 4 bases, with 16 bases between them. CDR3 size: 14 residues. Looked up from germline, CDR1 is WNHNN and CDR2 is SYGVQD (reference sequence). The CDR3: CASIDPTFRTEAFF. The DNA for the CDR3 is TGCGCCAGCATTGACCCGACTTTTCGCACTGAAGCTTTCTTT.

V and J are TRBV3-1 (or the pseudogene TRBV3-2) and TRBJ1-2; no reliable D call. This CDR3 is 16 amino acids long. V dropped 0 bases and J dropped 2 bases, with 13 bases sitting between them. Germline loops: CDR1 LGHDT, CDR2 YNNKEL (reference sequence). CDR3 amino acids: CASSQDPGLSNYGYTF. The CDR3, as DNA: TGTGCCAGCAGCCAAGACCCAGGACTCTCAAACTATGGCTACACCTTC.

This clone occurred many times. J is TRBJ1-5 and V is TRBV28, with D possibly matching TRBD1 (5 bases). Trimming took 6 bases from V and 4 from J, leaving 10 bases between them. Germline V gives CDR1 MDHEN, CDR2 SYDVKM. The CDR3 is 13 amino acids. CDR3 amino acids: CASRTGGNQPQHF. The CDR3 coding sequence is TGTGCCAGCAGAACCGGGGGAAATCAGCCCCAGCATTTT.

This sequence joins TRBV30 and TRBJ1-1; 9 bases match TRBD1. CDR1 GTSNPN and CDR2 SVGIG come from the germline V gene (reference sequence). Trimming took 8 bases from V and 6 from J; bases not matched to a gene: 7. The CDR3 is made up of 12 amino acids. The CDR3: CAAGTGFPEAFF. In nucleotides, the CDR3 is TGTGCCGCCGGGACAGGGTTTCCTGAAGCTTTCTTT.

This clone showed up just a few times. The chain employs TRBV28 and TRBJ1-1; 10 bases fit TRBD1. Trimming took 5 bases from V and 8 from J; bases not matched to a gene: 11. CDR1 MDHEN and CDR2 SYDVKM come from the germline V gene. This CDR3 has 15 residues. CDR3 nucleotides: TGTGCCAGCAGTCTCGACAGGGGGCCGGGGGACGAAGCTTTCTTT. This sequence encodes CASSLDRGPGDEAFF.

This clone was observed a handful of times. The chain recombines TRBV18 with TRBJ1-6; D is possibly TRBD1 (5 bases). Germline CDR1 and CDR2: KGHSH and LQKENI. The CDR3 extends over 13 amino acids. Trimming removed 2 bases at V and 9 bases at J, with 8 bases between. The chain's CDR3 is CASSPGGGSPLHF. The DNA for the CDR3 is TGTGCCAGCTCACCAGGCGGGGGTTCACCCCTCCACTTT.

The rearrangement links TRBV27 to TRBJ2-7, with D tentatively TRBD1 (7 bases). V was shortened by 2 bases and J by 3 bases, with 17 bases between the two germline ends. Germline V lookup: CDR1 MNHEY, CDR2 SMNVEV (reference sequence). CDR3 length: 16 amino acids. Here the CDR3 DNA reads TGTGCCAGCAGTTTAACCGGGGGACAGAGATACTACGAGCAGTACTTC. Its protein is CASSLTGGQRYYEQYF.

The rearrangement uses TRBV28 and TRBJ2-2, with 8 bases that match TRBD2. Germline V gives CDR1 MDHEN, CDR2 SYDVKM. V shed 6 bases, J shed 8 bases, and the junction held 14 bases outside the gene matches. This CDR3 has 16 residues. CDR3 sequence: CASSQLGRGVQGELFF. DNA of the CDR3: TGTGCCAGCAGCCAGCTGGGGCGGGGGGTTCAGGGGGAGCTGTTTTTT. Together with reference TRBV28 and TRBJ2-2, the CDR3 gives the full variable domain: DVKVTQSSRYLVKRTGEKVFLECVQDMDHENMFWYRQDPGLGLRLIYFSYDVKMKEKGDIPEGYSVSREKKERFSLILESASTNQTSMYLCASSQLGRGVQGELFFGEGSRLTVL.